A selection of T cell receptor beta chains follows, all from one sample in a study of T cells in Graves' hyperthyroidism and ophthalmopathy. TCRdb itself ran the multiplex PCR reads through MiXCR, one entry per CDR3 protein. This table holds 600,000 to 700,000 distinct CDR3 sequences, just under 45% found once. The specimen sequenced was peripheral blood or thyroid tissue (not recorded which). The receptors stem from an adult man with Graves' disease, either hyperthyroidism or ophthalmopathy (not recorded which). The CDR3 runs from the conserved cysteine through the conserved F or W. D genes are given only for firm matches. Clone size is not always given. Where it is, it says once, few, many or a class for expanded clones.

d_call: .
clone_size: few
j_call: TRBJ2-5
v_call: TRBV7-9
cdr3_nt: TGTGCCAGCAGCCAAGTTTTGAACCGCGACAGACAAGAGACCCAGTACTTC
cdr3_aa: CASSQVLNRDRQETQYF

d_call: TRBD1
clone_size: many
j_call: TRBJ1-5
v_call: TRBV24-1
cdr3_nt: TGTGCCACCAGTGACCGTCGACAGGGCTTCAATCAGCCCCAGCATTTT
cdr3_aa: CATSDRRQGFNQPQHF

d_call: .
clone_size: .
j_call: TRBJ1-1
v_call: TRBV29-1
cdr3_nt: TGCAGCGTTGAGGGACTAGCGGGAGCTTTCTTT
cdr3_aa: CSVEGLAGAFF

d_call: .
clone_size: many
j_call: TRBJ2-7
v_call: TRBV29-1
cdr3_nt: TGCAGCGTTGGAGGGTTGGGGGGAGTTTACGAGCAGTACTTC
cdr3_aa: CSVGGLGGVYEQYF

d_call: .
clone_size: .
j_call: TRBJ1-4
v_call: TRBV9
cdr3_nt: TGTGCCAGCAGCTTAGCTCGACGGAGTTCAACTAATGAAAAACTGTTTTTT
cdr3_aa: CASSLARRSSTNEKLFF

d_call: .
clone_size: .
j_call: TRBJ1-4
v_call: TRBV6-1
cdr3_nt: TGTGCCAGCCAGGGCAGGGTGAATGAAAAACTGTTTTTT
cdr3_aa: CASQGRVNEKLFF

d_call: TRBD1
clone_size: few
j_call: TRBJ1-2
v_call: TRBV30
cdr3_nt: TGTGCCTGCCCCAACAGGGGTGCAAATGGCTACACCTTC
cdr3_aa: CACPNRGANGYTF

d_call: .
clone_size: many
j_call: TRBJ1-5
v_call: TRBV19
cdr3_nt: TGTGCCAGTAGTATTCAGACAGTACACCAGCCCCAGCATTTT
cdr3_aa: CASSIQTVHQPQHF

d_call: .
clone_size: many
j_call: TRBJ1-3
v_call: TRBV12-3/TRBV12-4
cdr3_nt: TGTGCCAGCAGCTTAGGGAGCTCTGGAAACACCATATATTTT
cdr3_aa: CASSLGSSGNTIYF

d_call: .
clone_size: .
j_call: TRBJ2-5
v_call: TRBV2
cdr3_nt: TGTGCCAGCAGCCCCCAGGGGGGGACGGCATCGGAGACCCAGTACTTC
cdr3_aa: CASSPQGGTASETQYF

d_call: TRBD1
clone_size: many
j_call: TRBJ2-5
v_call: TRBV7-8
cdr3_nt: TGTGCCAGCAGCTCGGGACAGGGGCGCGAGACCCAGTACTTC
cdr3_aa: CASSSGQGRETQYF

d_call: .
clone_size: .
j_call: TRBJ2-7
v_call: TRBV11-2
cdr3_nt: TGTGCCAGCAGCTTAGGCGGGATCGGATACGAGCAGTACTTC
cdr3_aa: CASSLGGIGYEQYF

d_call: .
clone_size: .
j_call: TRBJ2-6
v_call: TRBV4-1
cdr3_nt: TGCGCCAGCAGCCAAGAGGGTAGGGGTTCTGGGGCCAACGTCCTGACTTTC
cdr3_aa: CASSQEGRGSGANVLTF

d_call: TRBD2
clone_size: few
j_call: TRBJ2-7
v_call: TRBV6-5
cdr3_nt: TGTGCCAGCAGTTACGGCGGGAGGGCGGCCTACGAGCAGTACTTC
cdr3_aa: CASSYGGRAAYEQYF

d_call: .
clone_size: .
j_call: TRBJ1-1
v_call: TRBV15
cdr3_nt: TGTGCCACCAGCAGAGGGGAGGGACTGAACACTGAAGCTTTCTTT
cdr3_aa: CATSRGEGLNTEAFF

d_call: .
clone_size: .
j_call: TRBJ2-5
v_call: TRBV9
cdr3_nt: TGTGCCAGCTCACCACCGCTGGGGAGGGAGACCCAGTACTTC
cdr3_aa: CASSPPLGRETQYF

d_call: .
clone_size: few
j_call: TRBJ1-1
v_call: TRBV10-3
cdr3_nt: TGTGCCATCAGGACGTGGGGGGCCGGGAACACTGAAGCTTTCTTT
cdr3_aa: CAIRTWGAGNTEAFF

d_call: .
clone_size: many
j_call: TRBJ2-2
v_call: TRBV7-8
cdr3_nt: TGTGCCAGCAGCGGGCGTGCGACGGCGAACACCGGGGAGCTGTTTTTT
cdr3_aa: CASSGRATANTGELFF

d_call: TRBD1
clone_size: .
j_call: TRBJ2-7
v_call: TRBV24-1
cdr3_nt: TGTGCCACCAGTGCAACCGGGACAGGGGCCGACGAGCAGTACTTC
cdr3_aa: CATSATGTGADEQYF

d_call: .
clone_size: .
j_call: TRBJ1-5
v_call: TRBV2
cdr3_nt: TGTGCCAGCAGTTCCCTCAGGGGTAGTCAGCCCCAGCATTTT
cdr3_aa: CASSSLRGSQPQHF

d_call: .
clone_size: .
j_call: TRBJ1-2
v_call: TRBV7-8
cdr3_nt: TGTGCCAGCGAGGGGGACGGATATGGCTACACCTTC
cdr3_aa: CASEGDGYGYTF

d_call: TRBD2
clone_size: .
j_call: TRBJ2-2
v_call: TRBV6-1
cdr3_nt: TGTGCCAGCAGTCGCAGGACTAGCGTGAACACCGGGGAGCTGTTTTTT
cdr3_aa: CASSRRTSVNTGELFF

d_call: .
clone_size: .
j_call: TRBJ2-5
v_call: TRBV20-1
cdr3_nt: TGCAGTGCTAGTAGGCAGCCACAAGAGACCCAGTACTTC
cdr3_aa: CSASRQPQETQYF

d_call: TRBD1
clone_size: few
j_call: TRBJ1-1
v_call: TRBV20-1
cdr3_nt: TGCAGTGCTAACCCTGACAGGGTGGCAACTGAAGCTTTCTTT
cdr3_aa: CSANPDRVATEAFF

d_call: .
clone_size: .
j_call: TRBJ1-4
v_call: TRBV11-2
cdr3_nt: TGTGCCAGCAGCCTTTGGCAGGATCCTGAAAAACTGTTTTTT
cdr3_aa: CASSLWQDPEKLFF

d_call: TRBD1
clone_size: .
j_call: TRBJ1-2
v_call: TRBV29-1
cdr3_nt: TGCAGCTTAGGACCCTCTCACAGGGGGCGCGATGGCTACACCTTC
cdr3_aa: CSLGPSHRGRDGYTF

d_call: .
clone_size: few
j_call: TRBJ1-1
v_call: TRBV9
cdr3_nt: TGTGCCAGCAGCGTCGGGGGGACGGTGAACACTGAAGCTTTCTTT
cdr3_aa: CASSVGGTVNTEAFF

d_call: TRBD2
clone_size: many
j_call: TRBJ2-7
v_call: TRBV7-2
cdr3_nt: TGTGCCAGCAGCACGGGACTAGCGGCCTACGAGCAGTACTTC
cdr3_aa: CASSTGLAAYEQYF

d_call: .
clone_size: .
j_call: TRBJ2-5
v_call: TRBV29-1
cdr3_nt: TGCAGCGTTGAGGCAGGGTTGGCAGAGACCCAGTACTTC
cdr3_aa: CSVEAGLAETQYF

d_call: TRBD1
clone_size: many
j_call: TRBJ1-4
v_call: TRBV7-9
cdr3_nt: TGTGCCAGCAGCTTAAGACAGGGGGCGCTTGAAAAACTGTTTTTT
cdr3_aa: CASSLRQGALEKLFF

d_call: .
clone_size: few
j_call: TRBJ1-2
v_call: TRBV6-6
cdr3_nt: TGTGCCAGCAGTTACCAGAGACAGGATGGCTACACCTTC
cdr3_aa: CASSYQRQDGYTF

d_call: TRBD2
clone_size: many
j_call: TRBJ2-5
v_call: TRBV15
cdr3_nt: TGTGCCACCAGCAGAGATCTCCTAGCGGGGGCCCAAGAGACCCAGTACTTC
cdr3_aa: CATSRDLLAGAQETQYF

d_call: .
clone_size: few
j_call: TRBJ2-2
v_call: TRBV7-8
cdr3_nt: TGTGCCAGCAGTTACTCGGGCAGGGGCGGCACCGGGGAGCTGTTTTTT
cdr3_aa: CASSYSGRGGTGELFF

d_call: .
clone_size: .
j_call: TRBJ2-3
v_call: TRBV7-2
cdr3_nt: TGTGCCAGCAGTTTTGGGGCCAATCCCGTAGATACGCAGTATTTT
cdr3_aa: CASSFGANPVDTQYF

d_call: .
clone_size: .
j_call: TRBJ2-6
v_call: TRBV2
cdr3_nt: TGTGCCAGCAGTACCCAGATCACCCCTCGGGCCAACGTCCTGACTTTC
cdr3_aa: CASSTQITPRANVLTF

d_call: TRBD1
clone_size: .
j_call: TRBJ1-5
v_call: TRBV13
cdr3_nt: TGTGCCAGCAGCTTAGGCGGGACAGGGGGGGGTCAGCCCCAGCATTTT
cdr3_aa: CASSLGGTGGGQPQHF

d_call: .
clone_size: few
j_call: TRBJ1-4
v_call: TRBV20-1
cdr3_nt: TGCAGTGCTAACACCGGGACAATAAATGAAAAACTGTTTTTT
cdr3_aa: CSANTGTINEKLFF

d_call: .
clone_size: .
j_call: TRBJ1-1
v_call: TRBV20-1
cdr3_nt: TGCAGTGCTAGAGATTTTCGCCTGGGAGCTTTCTTT
cdr3_aa: CSARDFRLGAFF

d_call: TRBD1
clone_size: .
j_call: TRBJ1-6
v_call: TRBV7-9
cdr3_nt: TGTGCCAGCAGCTCCACAGGGGGCTTCCACTTT
cdr3_aa: CASSSTGGFHF

d_call: .
clone_size: .
j_call: TRBJ1-1
v_call: TRBV10-1
cdr3_nt: TGCGCCAGCAGTCCGGACAGAATTATTAACACTGAAGCTTTCTTT
cdr3_aa: CASSPDRIINTEAFF

d_call: .
clone_size: many
j_call: TRBJ1-1
v_call: TRBV24-1
cdr3_nt: TGTGCCACCACCGAGGGATCTGAAGCTTTCTTT
cdr3_aa: CATTEGSEAFF

d_call: .
clone_size: few
j_call: TRBJ2-5
v_call: TRBV14
cdr3_nt: TGTGCCAGCAGCCAAGATCGGCGGGACCCGGAGACCCAGTACTTC
cdr3_aa: CASSQDRRDPETQYF

d_call: .
clone_size: .
j_call: TRBJ1-1
v_call: TRBV24-1
cdr3_nt: TGTGCCACCAGGGCGGGGGAGAAGGGGGCTTTCTTT
cdr3_aa: CATRAGEKGAFF

d_call: .
clone_size: .
j_call: TRBJ1-2
v_call: TRBV19
cdr3_nt: TGTGCCAGTAGTATTCTTGCGGGCGGCTATGGCTACACCTTC
cdr3_aa: CASSILAGGYGYTF

d_call: .
clone_size: many
j_call: TRBJ2-7
v_call: TRBV2
cdr3_nt: TGTGCCAGCAGTGAAGCAACCCTGGGCGAGCAGTACTTC
cdr3_aa: CASSEATLGEQYF

d_call: .
clone_size: many
j_call: TRBJ1-1
v_call: TRBV7-9
cdr3_nt: TGTGCCAGCAGCTTGGGGCGAGGGGTAACTGAAGCTTTCTTT
cdr3_aa: CASSLGRGVTEAFF

d_call: .
clone_size: .
j_call: TRBJ2-7
v_call: TRBV7-2
cdr3_nt: TGTGCCAGCAGCTCAGGGGCCTCGGTCTACGAGCAGTACTTC
cdr3_aa: CASSSGASVYEQYF

d_call: .
clone_size: .
j_call: TRBJ2-7
v_call: TRBV5-4
cdr3_nt: TGTGCCAGCAGCCAAGCAGGACACGAGCAGTACTTC
cdr3_aa: CASSQAGHEQYF